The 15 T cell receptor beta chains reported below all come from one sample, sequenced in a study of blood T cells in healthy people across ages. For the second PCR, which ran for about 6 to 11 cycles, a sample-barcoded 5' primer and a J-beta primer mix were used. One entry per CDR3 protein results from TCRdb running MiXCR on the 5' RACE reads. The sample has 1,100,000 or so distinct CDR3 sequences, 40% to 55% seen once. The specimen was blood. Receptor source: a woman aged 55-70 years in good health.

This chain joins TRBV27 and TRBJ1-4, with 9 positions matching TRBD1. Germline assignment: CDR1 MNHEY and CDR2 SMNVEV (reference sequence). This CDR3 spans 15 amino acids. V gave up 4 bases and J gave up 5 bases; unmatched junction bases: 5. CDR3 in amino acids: CASSSWGTGNEKLFF. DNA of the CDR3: TGTGCCAGCAGTTCTTGGGGGACAGGGAATGAAAAACTGTTTTTT.

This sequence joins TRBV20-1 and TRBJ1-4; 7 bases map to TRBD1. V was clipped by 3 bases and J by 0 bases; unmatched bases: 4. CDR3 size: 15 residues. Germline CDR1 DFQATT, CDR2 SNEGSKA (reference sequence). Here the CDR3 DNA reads TGCAGTGCTAGGGAGGGGGCAGCAACTAATGAAAAACTGTTTTTT. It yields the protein CSAREGAATNEKLFF.

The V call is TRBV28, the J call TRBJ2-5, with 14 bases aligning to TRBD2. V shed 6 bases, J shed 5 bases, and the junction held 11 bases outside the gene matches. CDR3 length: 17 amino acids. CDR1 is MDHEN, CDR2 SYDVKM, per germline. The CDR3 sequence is CASSPTSGRASLETQYF. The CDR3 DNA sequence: TGTGCCAGCAGCCCGACTAGCGGGAGGGCCTCTTTGGAGACCCAGTACTTC.

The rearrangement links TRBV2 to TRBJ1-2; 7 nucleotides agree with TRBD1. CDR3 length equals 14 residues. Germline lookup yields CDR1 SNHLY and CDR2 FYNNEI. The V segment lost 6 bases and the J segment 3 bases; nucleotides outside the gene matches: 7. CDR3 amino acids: CASRGAGGHYGYTF. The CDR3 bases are TGTGCCAGCAGAGGGGCAGGGGGACACTATGGCTACACCTTC.

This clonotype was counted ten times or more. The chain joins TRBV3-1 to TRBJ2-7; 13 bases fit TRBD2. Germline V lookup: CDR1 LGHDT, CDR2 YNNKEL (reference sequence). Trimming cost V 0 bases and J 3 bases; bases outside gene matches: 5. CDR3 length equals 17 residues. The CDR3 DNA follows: TGTGCCAGCAGCCAAGACCGACTAGCGGGAGGTCGCTACGAGCAGTACTTC. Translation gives CASSQDRLAGGRYEQYF.

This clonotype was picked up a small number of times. The CDR3 here is CASSAGLAMYQETQYF. CDR3 in DNA: TGTGCCAGCAGTGCGGGACTAGCGATGTACCAAGAGACCCAGTACTTC. The gene calls are TRBV25-1 and TRBJ2-5, with 10 bases fitting TRBD2. This CDR3 has 16 residues. With V trimmed by 4 bases and J by 0 bases, 5 bases remained unmatched. Germline V CDR1 and CDR2: MGHDK, SYGVNS. Full variable domain (missing parts from reference TRBV25-1 and TRBJ2-5): EADIYQTPRYLVIGTGKKITLECSQTMGHDKMYWYQQDPGMELHLIHYSYGVNSTEKGDLSSESTVSRIRTEHFPLTLESARPSHTSQYLCASSAGLAMYQETQYFGPGTRLLVL.

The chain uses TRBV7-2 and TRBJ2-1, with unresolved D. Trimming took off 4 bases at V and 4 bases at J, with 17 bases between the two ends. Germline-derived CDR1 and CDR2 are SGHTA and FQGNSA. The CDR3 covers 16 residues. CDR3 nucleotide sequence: TGTGCCAGCAGCTCCCCGACTGGCGGAGCATACAATGAGCAGTTCTTC. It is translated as CASSSPTGGAYNEQFF.

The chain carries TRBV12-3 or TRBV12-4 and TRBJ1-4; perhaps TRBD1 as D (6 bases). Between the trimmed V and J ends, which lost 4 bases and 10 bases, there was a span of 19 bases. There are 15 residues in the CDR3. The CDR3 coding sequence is TGTGCCAGCAGTTCCCCGGGGGCCGGTGCTGGAAAACTGTTTTTT. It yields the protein CASSSPGAGAGKLFF.

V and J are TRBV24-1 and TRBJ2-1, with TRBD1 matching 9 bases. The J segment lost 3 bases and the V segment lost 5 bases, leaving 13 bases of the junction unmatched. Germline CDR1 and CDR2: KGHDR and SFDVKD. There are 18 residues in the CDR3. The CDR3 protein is CATSALRGRDRDYNEQFF. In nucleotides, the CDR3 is TGTGCCACCAGTGCCCTGAGGGGGAGGGACAGGGACTACAATGAGCAGTTCTTC.

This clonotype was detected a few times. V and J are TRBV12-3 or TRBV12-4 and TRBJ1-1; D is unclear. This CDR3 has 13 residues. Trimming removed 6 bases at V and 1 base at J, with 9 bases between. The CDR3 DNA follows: TGTGCCAGCAGCCGAGGGTGGAACACTGAAGCTTTCTTT. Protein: CASSRGWNTEAFF.

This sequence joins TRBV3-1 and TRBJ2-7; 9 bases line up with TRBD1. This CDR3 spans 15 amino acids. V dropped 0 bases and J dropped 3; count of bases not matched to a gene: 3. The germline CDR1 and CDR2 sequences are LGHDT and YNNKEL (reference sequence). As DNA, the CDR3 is TGTGCCAGCAGCCAAGAGGGGACAGGGAGCTACGAGCAGTACTTC. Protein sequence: CASSQEGTGSYEQYF.

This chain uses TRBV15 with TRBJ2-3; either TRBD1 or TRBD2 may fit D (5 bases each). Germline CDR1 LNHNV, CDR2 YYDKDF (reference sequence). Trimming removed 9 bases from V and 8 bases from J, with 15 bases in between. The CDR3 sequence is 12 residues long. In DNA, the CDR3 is TGTGCCACGGCTTGGGACGCCACTACGCAGTATTTT. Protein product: CATAWDATTQYF.

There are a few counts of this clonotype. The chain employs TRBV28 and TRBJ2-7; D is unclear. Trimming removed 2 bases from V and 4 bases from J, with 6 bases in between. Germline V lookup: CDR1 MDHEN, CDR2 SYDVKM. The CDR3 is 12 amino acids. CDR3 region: CASSLPAYEQYF. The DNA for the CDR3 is TGTGCCAGCAGTTTACCCGCATACGAGCAGTACTTC.

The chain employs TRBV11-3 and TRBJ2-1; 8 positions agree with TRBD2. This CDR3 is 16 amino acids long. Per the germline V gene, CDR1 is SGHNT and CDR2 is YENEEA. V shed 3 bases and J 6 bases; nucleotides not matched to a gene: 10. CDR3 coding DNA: TGTGCCAGCAGCTTGGGCTTTAGCGGGAAGGGCAATGAGCAGTTCTTC. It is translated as CASSLGFSGKGNEQFF.

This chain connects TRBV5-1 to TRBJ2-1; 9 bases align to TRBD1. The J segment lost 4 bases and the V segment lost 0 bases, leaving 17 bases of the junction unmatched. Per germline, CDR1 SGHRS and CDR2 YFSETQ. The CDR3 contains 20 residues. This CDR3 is CASSLGLGTGPHAGYNEQFF. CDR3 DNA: TGCGCCAGCAGCTTGGGTTTAGGGACAGGGCCCCACGCAGGGTACAATGAGCAGTTCTTC. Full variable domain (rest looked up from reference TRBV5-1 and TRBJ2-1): KAGVTQTPRYLIKTRGQQVTLSCSPISGHRSVSWYQQTPGQGLQFLFEYFSETQRNKGNFPGRFSGRQFSNSRSEMNVSTLELGDSALYLCASSLGLGTGPHAGYNEQFFGPGTRLTVL.